This T cell receptor (beta chain) was identified during a study of beta chain features in type 1 diabetes listed by TCRdb under 2018. Regarding the study in general: Patients and healthy donors did not differ in mean age, gender distribution, total cell number or subset yield. A total of 85 million to 110 million sorted cells were examined across all samples, and RNA yield correlated strongly with the number of cells per subset. The study compared TCRB repertoires of sorted circulating CD4+ T cell subsets between recently diagnosed type 1 diabetes patients and matched healthy donors. Regulatory and stem cell-like memory subsets were obtained from only 8 patients and roughly 8 healthy donors, while naive and central memory subsets were obtained from all 28 donors. Study-wide findings and limitations: Shorter templates might be favored by PCR, yet because patient and control samples were amplified and corrected together, any such skew would affect both groups equally. At VDJ recombination sites, type 1 diabetes patients had fewer insertions and more deleted nucleotides, which implies abnormalities in thymic rearrangement. Because cDNA rather than genomic DNA was sequenced, highly expressing activated cells could have been over-represented, although no difference in activation and CD3 levels was found between groups. Because small numbers of individuals were included in the HLA sub-analyses, any influence of HLA type on TCRB rearrangement was left unresolved. Naive, central memory and regulatory TCRB repertoires appeared more similar among patients than among healthy donors. A moderate but significant shortening of TCRB CDR3 length was observed in type 1 diabetes patients in all four CD4+ subsets.

According to the germline V gene, CDR1 reads SGDLS and CDR2 reads YYNGEE. The junction carries 16 bases between V and J, which are trimmed by 3 bases and 0 bases respectively. The CDR3, from cysteine to phenylalanine, totals 18 residues. Solely the CDR3 DNA is kept, with 54 bases framed from the first base. A single peripheral blood draw of about 116 mL on average was collected from each donor into heparinised tubes. A BD FACSAria II and a panel including CD45RO, CCR7, CD25, CD127, CD95 and CD27 were used to sort naive, central memory, regulatory and stem cell-like memory CD4+ T cells. All sorted populations exceeded 95% purity. Right away, PBMCs were isolated by Lymphoprep density gradient centrifugation and were stained directly, with no culture step. Samples were stained and sorted in pairs, with one healthy donor and one patient per experiment, so that batch effects were minimized. On this clone itself: Its antigen is currently not known. One base away there is no much larger clone; base qualities are not given.

The entire isolated RNA was reverse transcribed using the High Capacity cDNA Reverse Transcription Kit, and thus expressed TCRB transcripts were sequenced. Deep immunoSEQ sequencing was performed on naive, central memory and regulatory T cell samples, with an average of roughly 3.3 million total reads per sample. Sorted cells were lysed in RLT buffer and RNA was extracted with DNase-treated RNeasy Micro or Mini kits, depending on cell number. To prevent cross-contamination, every cell subset was processed on its own, while patient and healthy donor samples were processed together. The immunoSEQ multiplex PCR was used to amplify TCRB sequences from cDNA, yielding 87-bp fragments that span the CDR3 region. The amplicons were sequenced using the Illumina HiSeq platform. Turning to the authors' computational methods: Synthetic template baselines were used to correct PCR bias computationally, reads within Hamming distance 2 were collapsed, and singletons that could not be merged were discarded. Reads were aligned against IMGT to assign V, D and J genes, CDR3 length and insertions or deletions at six rearrangement sites. Within each subset, clonotype counts were normalized to sorted cell number, after which true diversity and Gini coefficients were computed with the tcR R package. Repertoire sharing was quantified using the overlap coefficient calculated on TCRB nucleotide sequences. The immuneACCESS repertoire file appears here via TCRdb, limited to in-frame rearrangements. These files lack a portion of the clones; in checked studies, under half of the deficit traces to unresolved V genes, and the cause of the others is not known. V, J and clone size were drawn from that table, and D and trimming were deduced from the DNA. This sample gives under 200,000 clones in total; about 9.8% of them show up just once. Over 2% of the sample comes from the top ten.

Sequences were obtained from central memory CD4+ T cells from blood. The clonotype comes from a woman aged 18-29 years in good health. The sequence joins TRBV9 to TRBJ2-6, with a weak D call of TRBD1 (6 bases match). The CDR3 has the sequence CASSAPGQRVSGANVLTF. In nucleotide form, the sequence is TGTGCCAGCAGCGCACCTGGACAGCGAGTCTCTGGGGCCAACGTCCTGACTTTC.